Described below is a single T cell receptor (beta chain) sequence and its context. The antigen is not known. Clones were sequenced by immunoSEQ multiplex PCR, and TCRdb holds only the in-frame ones, with some missing. The table lists more than 75,000 clones, 85% to 95% of them singletons. Trimming took off 3 bases at V and 8 bases at J, with 20 bases between the two ends. The CDR3 totals 16 residues. CDR1 and CDR2 from the germline V gene are MGHRA and YSYEKL. The entry originates in a study of cytomegalovirus exposure and HLA in healthy donors. Study-level background: In a later analysis, it was reported that the roughly 120 validation repertoires had been produced on the same platform as the 670 or so repertoires belonging to the first cohort.

Broader study findings: Cytomegalovirus association was listed for approximately 160 TCR beta chains.

The donors were part of the approximately 120-subject validation cohort, which stood apart from the roughly 700-subject first cohort. The genes are TRBV4-1 and TRBJ2-1, with unresolved D. The sequenced sample was PBMCs. The receptor comes from a man aged 18 to 29 in good health and CMV-seronegative. CDR3 protein: CASSQEYSSGQYEQFF. CDR3 coding DNA: TGCGCCAGCAGCCAGGAATACAGTTCCGGTCAGTATGAGCAGTTCTTC.